Sequencing of this T cell receptor (beta chain) was carried out in a study of cytomegalovirus exposure and HLA in healthy donors. General study findings and limits: TRBV6-2, TRBV6-3 and other indistinguishable V segments were excluded.

Comments on this clone: As yet, its antigen is unknown.

The CDR3 spans 15 residues. CDR1 is MDHEN, CDR2 SYDVKM, per germline. V was pared by 5 bases and J by 6 bases, with 6 bases of the junction left unmatched. 13 Jbeta primers and 60 Vbeta primers were used for the PCR. Sequencing was performed with immunoSEQ multiplex PCR; in TCRdb, only in-frame clones are kept and a portion is missing. The table records 300,000 or so clones, 84% of them present only once. The source material was PBMCs. This chain uses TRBV28 with TRBJ2-2; TRBD2 agrees at 10 bases. The clonotype was recovered from a woman in her 40s in good health and CMV-seropositive. The CDR3 loop is CASSPSGSVPGELFF. The CDR3 DNA is TGTGCCAGCAGTCCTAGCGGGAGTGTCCCCGGGGAGCTGTTTTTT.